The 29 T cell receptor beta chains listed next were all sequenced from one sample in a study of blood T cell repertoires in COVID-19. Measured with immunoSEQ multiplex PCR; TCRdb has only the in-frame clones, and not every one. Counted here are around 200,000 clones, around nine tenths occurring once; the ten biggest clones make up 2.7%. Sequencing used peripheral blood. The receptor set was obtained from a middle-aged man with active or convalescent COVID-19.

The chain combines TRBV18 with TRBJ2-4, with a weak D call TRBD2 (6 bases). Germline-derived CDR1 and CDR2 are KGHSH and LQKENI. V was trimmed by 5 bases and J by 7 bases, leaving 15 bases between them. CDR3 length: 14 residues. CDR3 sequence reads: CASSSGDDRNIQYF. CDR3 sequence (DNA): TGTGCCAGCTCATCGGGAGACGATCGGAACATTCAGTACTTC.

V usage is TRBV30 and J usage is TRBJ1-2; D ambiguous. Germline V gene data show CDR1 as GTSNPN and CDR2 as SVGIG (reference sequence). V lost 1 base and J 8 bases, leaving 14 bases between the germline ends. The CDR3 is made up of 13 amino acids. CDR3 sequence reads: CAWSGKGEEGYTF. CDR3 DNA: TGTGCCTGGAGTGGTAAGGGAGAGGAGGGCTACACCTTC.

V usage is TRBV6-5 and J usage is TRBJ2-7; TRBD1 is a possible D gene (6 bases). Per the germline V gene, CDR1 is MNHEY and CDR2 is SVGAGI. The V and J ends lost 6 bases and 5 bases respectively, with 11 bases between them. This CDR3 region has 12 residues. This CDR3 reads CASRTGLDEQYF. The DNA of the CDR3 is TGTGCCAGCAGAACAGGGTTGGACGAGCAGTACTTC.

The gene calls are TRBV3-1 (or the pseudogene TRBV3-2) and TRBJ2-2, with D possibly matching TRBD2 (6 bases). V was shortened by 3 bases and J by 1 base, with 9 bases between the two germline ends. The germline V gene encodes CDR1 LGHDT and CDR2 YNNKEL (reference sequence). The CDR3 runs to 15 residues. CDR3 bases: TGTGCCAGCAGCCAGGGGACTGAGAACACCGGGGAGCTGTTTTTT. This sequence encodes CASSQGTENTGELFF.

V gene TRBV28 combines with J gene TRBJ2-5; TRBD2 matches at 7 bases. Germline assignment: CDR1 MDHEN and CDR2 SYDVKM. The CDR3 loop spans 14 amino acids. V gave up 8 bases and J gave up 3 bases; unmatched junction bases: 9. The DNA for the CDR3 is TGTGCCAGCGGCCTTTGGGGGGGGAAAGAGACCCAGTACTTC. As protein: CASGLWGGKETQYF.

The CDR3 protein is CASSDGFQPQHF. DNA of the CDR3: TGTGCCAGCAGTGACGGTTTTCAGCCCCAGCATTTT. The rearrangement joins TRBV2 to TRBJ1-5; D not resolved. Germline CDR1 SNHLY, CDR2 FYNNEI. The CDR3 contains 12 residues. V was clipped by 3 bases and J by 6 bases, with 6 bases between them.

The rearrangement links TRBV24-1 to TRBJ2-7, with 10 bases fitting TRBD1. CDR1 is KGHDR, CDR2 SFDVKD, per germline. Trimming removed 2 bases from V and 3 bases from J; junction bases left unmatched: 6. CDR3 size: 16 residues. For the CDR3, the DNA is TGTGCCACCAGTGATTCGGGCGGACAGGGGGACTACGAGCAGTACTTC. It is translated as CATSDSGGQGDYEQYF.

This chain joins TRBV7-2 and TRBJ1-3, with D possibly being TRBD1 (5 bases). The V end lost 2 bases, the J end lost 0 bases, and 5 bases lay between the germline ends. From germline, CDR1 is SGHTA and CDR2 FQGNSA. CDR3 length: 14 amino acids. The CDR3 sequence: CASSLQGSGNTIYF. The CDR3, as DNA: TGTGCCAGCAGCTTACAGGGCTCTGGAAACACCATATATTTT.

The rearrangement uses TRBV7-9 and TRBJ1-5, with TRBD1 matching over 8 bases. The germline V gene has CDR1 SEHNR and CDR2 FQNEAQ (reference sequence). The CDR3 consists of 14 residues. Unmatched junction bases numbered 4, after V lost 5 bases and J lost 4 bases. The CDR3 is CASSETGVNQPQHF. The CDR3, as DNA: TGTGCCAGCAGCGAGACAGGGGTTAATCAGCCCCAGCATTTT.

The chain links TRBV7-8 to TRBJ2-3, with D unresolved. The CDR3 totals 13 residues. Germline V gene lookup returns CDR1 SGHVS and CDR2 FQNEAQ. Trimming shortened V by 3 bases and J by 7 bases, and 11 bases separated the two germline ends. The CDR3 here is CASSFRGLYTQYF. In nucleotides, the CDR3 is TGTGCCAGCAGCTTTCGAGGTTTATATACGCAGTATTTT. Full variable domain (missing parts from reference TRBV7-8 and TRBJ2-3): GAGVSQSPRYKVAKRGQDVALRCDPISGHVSLFWYQQALGQGPEFLTYFQNEAQLDKSGLPSDRFFAERPEGSVSTLKIQRTQQEDSAVYLCASSFRGLYTQYFGPGTRLTVL.

The V gene is TRBV28, the J gene TRBJ2-3; tentative D call: TRBD1 (5 bases). The CDR3 has 16 residues. V lost 5 bases and J 2 bases, leaving 17 bases between the germline ends. CDR1 and CDR2 from the germline V gene are MDHEN and SYDVKM. The CDR3 loop is CASSQRQRSTTDTQYF. The DNA for the CDR3 is TGTGCCAGCAGTCAAAGACAGAGGTCTACCACAGATACGCAGTATTTT.

This clone was observed a single time. This rearrangement joins TRBV28 to TRBJ1-4, with a weak D call TRBD1 (5 bases). The germline V and J ends were trimmed by 2 bases and 8 bases, with 18 bases remaining between them. The germline V gene has CDR1 MDHEN and CDR2 SYDVKM. The CDR3 has 16 amino acids. Here the CDR3 reads CASSLGGRRFGEKLFF. Written as DNA, the CDR3 is TGTGCCAGCAGTTTAGGGGGGAGGAGGTTCGGAGAAAAACTGTTTTTT.

The rearrangement joins TRBV5-4 to TRBJ2-1; TRBD2 might be the D (7 bases). The length of the CDR3 is 14 residues. The germline V gene has CDR1 SGHNT and CDR2 YYREEE (reference sequence). V lost 4 bases and J 7 bases, leaving 15 bases between the germline ends. The CDR3 loop is CASSTFGGANEQFF. The CDR3 DNA reads as TGTGCCAGCAGCACCTTTGGGGGGGCAAATGAGCAGTTCTTC.

The rearrangement joins TRBV24-1 to TRBJ2-2, with 12 bases aligning to TRBD2. The trim removed 3 bases at V and 3 bases at J, leaving 4 bases unmatched. Germline CDR1 and CDR2: KGHDR and SFDVKD. This CDR3 has 17 amino acids. The DNA for the CDR3 is TGTGCCACCAGTGATCCTGGACTAGCGGGGTACACCGGGGAGCTGTTTTTT. Its protein is CATSDPGLAGYTGELFF.

The V gene is TRBV10-2, the J gene TRBJ2-7; a possible D gene is TRBD2 (6 bases). Germline loops: CDR1 WSHSY, CDR2 SAAADI. The CDR3 loop spans 14 amino acids. Trimming removed 1 base at V and 6 bases at J, with 13 bases between. CDR3 DNA sequence: TGCGCCAGCAGTGAGTTAGCGGTCCGGGGCGAGCAGTACTTC. The encoded protein is CASSELAVRGEQYF.

This chain joins TRBV29-1 and TRBJ1-1; D gene ambiguous. Germline V gene lookup returns CDR1 SQVTM and CDR2 ANQGSEA. The CDR3 runs to 14 residues. Trimming stripped 2 bases from V and 0 bases from J, with 10 bases between. The CDR3 sequence is CSVERRVMNTEAFF. The CDR3 DNA reads TGCAGCGTTGAAAGGAGGGTCATGAACACTGAAGCTTTCTTT.

V gene TRBV24-1 combines with J gene TRBJ2-2; weak D call: TRBD1 (5 bases). The CDR3 totals 14 residues. CDR1 is KGHDR, CDR2 SFDVKD, per germline. The ends were cut back, 6 bases at V and 3 bases at J, with 10 bases in the middle. The CDR3 DNA sequence: TGTGCCACCAGTCTGGACACCTACACCGGGGAGCTGTTTTTT. Protein product: CATSLDTYTGELFF.

The chain carries TRBV19 and TRBJ2-3, with no clear D. Trimming removed 4 bases from V and 9 bases from J, with 8 bases in between. The CDR3 sequence is 11 residues long. The germline gives CDR1 LNHDA, CDR2 SQIVND (reference sequence). The CDR3, as DNA: TGTGCCAGTAGTACGGTGGGCACGCAGTATTTT. The encoded protein is CASSTVGTQYF. Full variable domain (remainder filled in from reference TRBV19 and TRBJ2-3): DGGITQSPKYLFRKEGQNVTLSCEQNLNHDAMYWYRQDPGQGLRLIYYSQIVNDFQKGDIAEGYSVSREKKESFPLTVTSAQKNPTAFYLCASSTVGTQYFGPGTRLTVL.

This rearrangement joins TRBV18 to TRBJ1-6, with D maybe TRBD1 (6 bases). The V end was cut by 8 bases, the J end by 4 bases, with 15 bases between. From germline, CDR1 is KGHSH and CDR2 LQKENI. The CDR3 is made up of 15 amino acids. CDR3 sequence reads: CASSTNRAYNSPLHF. Here the CDR3 DNA reads TGTGCCAGCAGCACCAACAGGGCTTATAATTCACCCCTCCACTTT. Drawing the rest from reference TRBV18 and TRBJ1-6, the complete variable domain is NAGVMQNPRHLVRRRGQEARLRCSPMKGHSHVYWYRQLPEEGLKFMVYLQKENIIDESGMPKERFSAEFPKEGPSILRIQQVVRGDSAAYFCASSTNRAYNSPLHFGNGTRLTVT.

This chain uses TRBV7-9 with TRBJ2-7; 9 bases match TRBD1. Trimming at V came to 3 bases and at J to 7 bases, leaving 19 bases not matched to a gene. Germline lookup yields CDR1 SEHNR and CDR2 FQNEAQ (reference sequence). The CDR3 has 18 residues. The chain's CDR3 is CASSFFYSGGQGREEQYF. CDR3 sequence (DNA): TGTGCCAGCAGCTTTTTTTATTCGGGGGGACAGGGACGGGAAGAGCAGTACTTC.

The CDR3 reads CASSPPGGHGTEAFF. CDR3 sequence (DNA): TGTGCCAGCTCACCACCGGGGGGGCATGGCACTGAAGCTTTCTTT. This chain connects TRBV18 to TRBJ1-1, with D possibly matching TRBD1 (6 bases). Germline V gene lookup returns CDR1 KGHSH and CDR2 LQKENI. There are 15 residues in the CDR3. The V end was cut by 0 bases, the J end by 4 bases, with 12 bases between.

The chain's CDR3 is CASRETSGGASDTQYF. CDR3 nucleotide sequence: TGTGCCAGCAGGGAGACTAGCGGGGGGGCTTCAGATACGCAGTATTTT. The rearrangement uses TRBV2 and TRBJ2-3, with 14 bases aligning to TRBD2. Germline-derived CDR1 and CDR2 are SNHLY and FYNNEI. The CDR3 is 16 amino acids. Unmatched junction bases numbered 6, after V lost 6 bases and J lost 4 bases.

CDR3 residues: CATSDPDSTEAFF. CDR3 sequence (DNA): TGTGCCACCAGTGATCCCGACAGCACTGAAGCTTTCTTT. This sequence joins TRBV24-1 and TRBJ1-1, with D perhaps TRBD1 (5 bases). This CDR3 has 13 amino acids. Per the germline V gene, CDR1 is KGHDR and CDR2 is SFDVKD. V was trimmed by 3 bases and J by 4 bases, leaving 8 bases between them.

This sequence joins TRBV5-1 and TRBJ2-5, with D perhaps matching TRBD2 (6 bases). The V and J ends lost 7 bases and 4 bases respectively, with 14 bases between them. Per germline, CDR1 SGHRS and CDR2 YFSETQ. The CDR3 contains 13 residues. CDR3: CASAGGVGETQYF. CDR3 bases: TGCGCCAGCGCAGGAGGGGTGGGAGAGACCCAGTACTTC.

This clone was counted a few times. V is TRBV30 and J is TRBJ2-5, with 11 bases identical to TRBD2. With V trimmed by 1 base and J by 4 bases, 5 bases remained unmatched. The CDR3 spans 15 residues. CDR1 and CDR2 (germline): GTSNPN, SVGIG (reference sequence). The CDR3 loop reads CAWSADSGGAETQYF. As DNA, the CDR3 is TGTGCCTGGAGTGCCGATAGCGGGGGGGCAGAGACCCAGTACTTC.

The chain has TRBV28 and TRBJ2-2; TRBD2 aligns across 15 bases. Germline values: CDR1 MDHEN, CDR2 SYDVKM. V trimming: 5 bases; J trimming: 3 bases; junction bases outside the gene matches: 4. There are 17 residues in the CDR3. CDR3: CASSGTSGGPDTGELFF. For the CDR3, the DNA is TGTGCCAGCAGTGGGACTAGCGGGGGGCCGGACACCGGGGAGCTGTTTTTT.

This chain joins TRBV9 and TRBJ1-4, with TRBD1 identical over 8 bases. V dropped 5 bases and J dropped 3; count of bases not matched to a gene: 3. There are 14 residues in the CDR3. Germline values: CDR1 SGDLS, CDR2 YYNGEE. The CDR3, as DNA: TGTGCCAGCAGGGGGACAGGCCCTAATGAAAAACTGTTTTTT. This translates into CASRGTGPNEKLFF. Full variable domain (missing parts from reference TRBV9 and TRBJ1-4): DSGVTQTPKHLITATGQRVTLRCSPRSGDLSVYWYQQSLDQGLQFLIQYYNGEERAKGNILERFSAQQFPDLHSELNLSSLELGDSALYFCASRGTGPNEKLFFGSGTQLSVL.

The J gene is TRBJ1-1, the V gene TRBV27; D may be TRBD1 (6 bases). The CDR3 has 14 amino acids. V lost 5 bases and J lost 1, with 11 bases in between. The germline V gene has CDR1 MNHEY and CDR2 SMNVEV (reference sequence). The CDR3 DNA reads as TGTGCCAGCAGTCTTGTCAGGGGGAACACTGAAGCTTTCTTT. Its translation is CASSLVRGNTEAFF.

This sequence joins TRBV11-3 and TRBJ2-5; 7 nucleotides align to TRBD2. There are 15 residues in the CDR3. Germline values: CDR1 SGHNT, CDR2 YENEEA. The V segment lost 3 bases and the J segment 3 bases; nucleotides outside the gene matches: 7. The CDR3 sequence is CASSLGGGREETQYF. The CDR3, as DNA: TGTGCCAGCAGCTTGGGCGGGGGAAGGGAAGAGACCCAGTACTTC. Complete variable domain (other parts from reference TRBV11-3 and TRBJ2-5): EAGVVQSPRYKIIEKKQPVAFWCNPISGHNTLYWYLQNLGQGPELLIRYENEEAVDDSQLPKDRFSAERLKGVDSTLKIQPAELGDSAVYLCASSLGGGREETQYFGPGTRLLVL.